This TCR beta chain originates from a study of blood T cell repertoires in COVID-19. Germline loops: CDR1 MNHEY, CDR2 SVGAGI. The CDR3 has 12 residues. Between the trimmed V and J ends, which lost 6 bases and 5 bases, there was a span of 11 bases. Produced via immunoSEQ multiplex PCR; TCRdb's table is partial and in-frame only. The sample holds 200,000 to 250,000 clones, 87% seen once. Sample: PBMCs or T cells enriched from blood (not recorded which). This receptor was identified in a man aged 18 to 30 with acute COVID-19. This sequence joins TRBV6-5 and TRBJ2-7; the D gene is possibly TRBD1 (6 bases). The CDR3 DNA sequence: TGTGCCAGCAGAAGGGGGTTCCACGAGCAGTACTTC. It codes for CASRRGFHEQYF.